The 22 T cell receptor beta chains below all came from one sample that was sequenced in a study of cytomegalovirus exposure and HLA in healthy donors. 13 Jbeta primers and 60 Vbeta primers were used for the PCR. The table came from immunoSEQ multiplex PCR; TCRdb's copy has only in-frame clones and leaves some out. The table has approximately 240,000 clones, approximately 90% seen once. Sequences were obtained from PBMCs. The receptors here all came from a woman aged 18 to 35 in good health and CMV-seronegative.

Only one count was recorded for this clone. This chain uses TRBV4-3 with TRBJ2-3; D possibly corresponds to TRBD1 (6 bases). V shed 0 bases and J shed 2 bases, with 9 bases lying between them. This CDR3 comprises 15 residues. Germline V gives CDR1 LGHNA, CDR2 YSLEER. The CDR3 loop is CASSQEGQLTDTQYF. The CDR3 coding sequence is TGCGCCAGCAGCCAAGAAGGACAGCTCACAGATACGCAGTATTTT.

The chain recombines TRBV15 with TRBJ2-5, with 9 bases that match TRBD2. Germline trimming cut 3 bases from V and 5 bases from J; bases unmatched to any gene: 7. This CDR3 contains 15 residues. Looked up from germline, CDR1 is LNHNV and CDR2 is YYDKDF (reference sequence). The CDR3 DNA follows: TGTGCCACCAGCAGCAAAGCGGGGGGACCTGAGACCCAGTACTTC. Its protein is CATSSKAGGPETQYF.

The CDR3 region is CASSEQGLAIDEQFF. In DNA form, the CDR3 reads TGTGCCAGCAGTGAACAGGGACTAGCCATCGATGAGCAGTTCTTC. The chain is built from TRBV2 and TRBJ2-1; 9 positions agree with TRBD2. The CDR3 covers 15 residues. Trimming removed 2 bases from V and 8 bases from J; junction bases left unmatched: 7. Germline CDR1 SNHLY, CDR2 FYNNEI.

The chain joins TRBV10-1 to TRBJ2-1; D might be TRBD2 (6 bases). With 5 bases removed from V and 0 bases from J, the gap between germline ends came to 11 bases. The CDR3 has 15 residues. The germline V gene has CDR1 WNHNN and CDR2 SYGVQD (reference sequence). The DNA for the CDR3 is TGCGCCAGCAGTTACGGGAGTGGCTCCTACAATGAGCAGTTCTTC. Its translation: CASSYGSGSYNEQFF.

The chain couples TRBV5-5 to TRBJ2-7; 7 bases map to TRBD1. Germline V gene lookup returns CDR1 SGHKS and CDR2 YYEKEE (reference sequence). This CDR3 is 15 amino acids long. The junction had 8 bases not matched to a gene; V was cut back by 1 base and J by 4 bases. The CDR3 nucleotides are TGTGCCAGCAGCTTGAAGGGGGCGAGCCCATACGAGCAGTACTTC. Protein product: CASSLKGASPYEQYF.

This clone has just a few counts. The V and J genes are TRBV6-5 and TRBJ1-2; D possibly corresponds to TRBD1 (5 bases). V was cut by 2 bases and J by 0 bases, with 13 bases left in between. The CDR3 sequence is 16 residues long. Germline CDR1 is MNHEY and CDR2 is SVGAGI. In nucleotides, the CDR3 is TGTGCCAGCAGTTACGACCCGGGGGGTGCTAACTATGGCTACACCTTC. This encodes CASSYDPGGANYGYTF.

The chain uses TRBV27 and TRBJ2-2; perhaps TRBD1 as D (7 bases). The CDR3 has 15 amino acids. The V gene's germline CDR1 is MNHEY and CDR2 SMNVEV (reference sequence). The V end lost 7 bases, the J end lost 7 bases, and 19 bases lay between the germline ends. DNA for the CDR3: TGTGCCAGCAACTTAGGGCAGGGGGGTATCGGGGAGCTGTTTTTT. It yields the protein CASNLGQGGIGELFF.

The chain has TRBV14 and TRBJ1-1; tentative D call: TRBD1 (6 bases). The CDR3 contains 15 residues. The germline V gene has CDR1 SGHDN and CDR2 FVKESK. V was trimmed by 2 bases and J by 4 bases, leaving 14 bases between them. CDR3 nucleotide sequence: TGTGCCAGCAGCCAACCAGGGGCGTGGGGCACTGAAGCTTTCTTT. Encoded protein: CASSQPGAWGTEAFF.

The chain couples TRBV11-2 to TRBJ2-7; TRBD1 aligns across 7 bases. V was clipped by 6 bases and J by 0 bases; unmatched bases: 5. There are 14 residues in the CDR3. Germline CDR1 and CDR2: SGHAT and FQNNGV. CDR3 amino acids: CASRGGQSSYEQYF. The CDR3 nucleotides are TGTGCCAGCAGAGGGGGACAGAGCTCCTACGAGCAGTACTTC.

The V gene is TRBV21-1, the J gene TRBJ2-5; the D call in the table, TRBD2, was not verified against the DNA. TRBV21-1 is labeled a pseudogene. CDR3 length equals 12 residues. CDR3 sequence (DNA): TGTGCCAGCACCGCCGGGCAAGAGACCCAGTACTTC. Its protein is CASTAGQETQYF.

This rearrangement joins TRBV5-4 to TRBJ2-1; D remains unclear. This CDR3 is 11 amino acids long. From germline, CDR1 is SGHNT and CDR2 YYREEE (reference sequence). V was clipped by 6 bases and J by 6 bases, with 7 bases between them. CDR3 DNA sequence: TGTGCCAGCACCAATGTCAATGAGCAGTTCTTC. It is translated as CASTNVNEQFF.

The rearrangement joins TRBV11-2 to TRBJ2-1, with 8 bases that match TRBD2. Unmatched junction bases numbered 9, after V lost 1 base and J lost 10 bases. CDR1 is SGHAT and CDR2 is FQNNGV in the germline V gene. CDR3 length: 15 amino acids. The CDR3 spells CASSLGPAGVREQFF. For the CDR3, the DNA is TGTGCCAGCAGCTTAGGTCCAGCGGGAGTTCGCGAGCAGTTCTTC. Based on the CDR3 plus reference TRBV11-2 and TRBJ2-1, the full variable domain is EAGVAQSPRYKIIEKRQSVAFWCNPISGHATLYWYQQILGQGPKLLIQFQNNGVVDDSQLPKDRFSAERLKGVDSTLKIQPAKLEDSAVYLCASSLGPAGVREQFFGPGTRLTVL.

This chain links TRBV4-1 with TRBJ2-3; D uncertain. Trimming took off 1 base at V and 5 bases at J, with 4 bases between the two ends. The CDR3 runs 12 residues. Germline assignment: CDR1 MGHRA and CDR2 YSYEKL. CDR3 coding DNA: TGCGCCAGCAGCCAAGCTATAGATACGCAGTATTTT. Translated, it gives CASSQAIDTQYF.

This clone was counted between two and nine times. The genes are TRBV9 and TRBJ2-7; D is perhaps TRBD2 (6 bases). V lost 2 bases to trimming and J lost 5 bases, with 17 bases between them. The germline CDR1 and CDR2 sequences are SGDLS and YYNGEE. The CDR3 sequence is 15 residues long. The CDR3: CASSVAGLTWNEQYF. The DNA of the CDR3 is TGTGCCAGCAGCGTGGCGGGACTGACGTGGAACGAGCAGTACTTC.

This chain links TRBV5-4 with TRBJ1-2, with 10 positions matching TRBD1. The CDR3 runs to 14 residues. The germline CDR1 and CDR2 sequences are SGHNT and YYREEE (reference sequence). V shed 4 bases and J 7 bases; nucleotides not matched to a gene: 7. The CDR3 DNA reads as TGTGCCAGCAGCCGCGACAGGGGGCCGGCTGGCTACACCTTC. Encoded protein: CASSRDRGPAGYTF.

This clone was detected once. J is TRBJ1-6 and V is TRBV6-5; no clear D gene. CDR1 and CDR2 from the germline V gene are MNHEY and SVGAGI. V was trimmed by 3 bases and J by 10 bases, leaving 13 bases between them. CDR3 length equals 14 residues. The CDR3 nucleotides are TGTGCCAGCAGTTATAAACAGACAACCTCACCCCTCCACTTT. Translation gives CASSYKQTTSPLHF.

This clone showed up just a few times. The chain is built from TRBV4-1 and TRBJ1-5; the match to TRBD1 covers 9 bases. CDR3 size: 14 residues. J gave up 7 bases and V 3 bases, and 4 bases lay outside the gene matches. Germline loops: CDR1 MGHRA, CDR2 YSYEKL. CDR3 in DNA: TGCGCCAGCAGCCATCCGGGACAGGGACAGCCCCAGCATTTT. It is translated as CASSHPGQGQPQHF.

The chain recombines TRBV7-9 with TRBJ1-2; D not resolved. The CDR3 sequence is 14 residues long. V dropped 2 bases and J dropped 9 bases, with 16 bases sitting between them. Germline CDR1 SEHNR, CDR2 FQNEAQ (reference sequence). CDR3 sequence: CASSLNTGSESYTF. The DNA for the CDR3 is TGTGCCAGCAGCTTAAATACCGGGTCAGAGAGCTACACCTTC.

This clone showed up just once. The DNA of the CDR3 is TGTGCCAGCAGCTTAGATCCAGGGGACATCGACGAGCAGTACTTC. It codes for CASSLDPGDIDEQYF. This chain links TRBV11-2 with TRBJ2-7; tentatively, D is TRBD1 (6 bases). Germline CDR1 SGHAT, CDR2 FQNNGV. Trimming pared 0 bases from V and 5 bases from J, leaving 14 bases between. This CDR3 region has 15 residues.

This clone was detected only a few times. This rearrangement joins TRBV6-1 to TRBJ2-7, with a possible D match to TRBD1 (6 bases). CDR1 is MNHNS, CDR2 SASEGT, per germline. The V gene lost 2 bases and the J gene lost 3 bases, with 14 bases spanning the gap. This CDR3 comprises 15 residues. CDR3 sequence (DNA): TGTGCCAGCAGTGAAACAGGGACCCCAATCTACGAGCAGTACTTC. It is translated as CASSETGTPIYEQYF.

The V gene is TRBV6-5, the J gene TRBJ2-7; the match to TRBD1 covers 10 bases. Trimming at V came to 5 bases and at J to 5 bases, leaving 6 bases not matched to a gene. CDR3 length: 14 residues. Germline CDR1 and CDR2: MNHEY and SVGAGI. The CDR3 sequence: CASSGDRGVHEQYF. CDR3 in DNA: TGTGCCAGCAGTGGGGACAGGGGAGTCCACGAGCAGTACTTC.

This chain connects TRBV2 to TRBJ2-7, with a weak D call TRBD1 (5 bases). V dropped 7 bases and J dropped 2 bases, with 9 bases sitting between them. In germline, CDR1 is SNHLY, CDR2 FYNNEI. This CDR3 has 12 amino acids. CDR3 sequence: CASKGVTYEQYF. The CDR3 coding sequence is TGTGCCAGCAAAGGGGTGACCTACGAGCAGTACTTC.